In its sample, the clone carrying this T cell receptor (beta chain) was seen a few times. J gave up 1 base and V 3 bases, and 2 bases lay outside the gene matches. CDR1 and CDR2 from the germline V gene are LGHNA and YNFKEQ. The CDR3 is 17 amino acids. RNA transcripts gave rise to amplified TCR beta CDR3 regions. The HTBI primer set was used in a first-round RT-PCR of the TCR CDR3. TCRdb re-called the multiplex PCR reads with MiXCR, one entry per CDR3 protein. This sample has 500,000 to 750,000 distinct CDR3 sequences, with 12% to 15% found just once. This sample was included in a study of T cells in Graves' hyperthyroidism and ophthalmopathy.

The sequencing input was blood. The chain joins TRBV4-2 to TRBJ2-1, with TRBD2 matching over 14 bases. The sequence was collected from a woman under 30 with Graves' ophthalmopathy. The DNA for the CDR3 is TGTGCCAGCAGCCAGGGACTAGCGGGAGATTCCTACAATGAGCAGTTCTTC. Protein: CASSQGLAGDSYNEQFF.